The rows below give T cell receptor beta chains drawn from one sample of a study of CD8 T cells in ankylosing spondylitis. TCRdb analysed the 5' RACE reads with MiXCR anew, one entry per CDR3 protein. This sample has some 700,000 distinct CDR3 sequences, with 15% to 20% found just once. The material sequenced was blood, either unsorted or a sorted T cell fraction (not recorded which). The receptors were gathered from a male donor with ankylosing spondylitis. CDR3s include the opening cysteine and the closing phenylalanine or tryptophan. A D gene is named only where the DNA matches it firmly. For some rows the clone size is stated as once, few or many, or as a class when expanded; others skip it.

TRBJ2-1 few TRBD1 TRBV7-7 CASSLWAGQGDEQFF TGTGCCAGCAGCTTATGGGCGGGCCAGGGGGATGAGCAGTTCTTC
TRBJ1-2 . . TRBV14 CASSHIGGTNYGYTF TGTGCCAGCAGCCATATCGGGGGCACAAACTATGGCTACACCTTC
TRBJ2-7 . . TRBV19 CASSIAAFTYEQYF TGTGCCAGTAGTATAGCCGCATTTACCTACGAGCAGTACTTC
TRBJ2-3 . . TRBV29-1 CSVASTDTQYF TGCAGCGTGGCCAGCACAGATACGCAGTATTTT
TRBJ2-3 once TRBD1 TRBV10-3 CAISESIGTGSTDTQYF TGTGCCATCAGTGAGTCGATTGGGACAGGGAGCACAGATACGCAGTATTTT
TRBJ2-5 few TRBD2 TRBV20-1 CSATPGTSGTRGTQYF TGCAGTGCTACTCCCGGGACTAGCGGGACCCGGGGGACCCAGTACTTC
TRBJ1-1 . . TRBV6-2/TRBV6-3 CASSGNRNTEAFF TGTGCCAGCAGTGGTAACAGGAACACTGAAGCTTTCTTT
TRBJ2-3 few TRBD1 TRBV5-1 CASSYGTGGDTQYF TGCGCCAGCAGCTATGGGACAGGGGGAGATACGCAGTATTTT
TRBJ1-5 . . TRBV6-2/TRBV6-3 CASSYGGRGSDQPQHF TGTGCCAGCAGTTACGGCGGCAGGGGTTCCGATCAGCCCCAGCATTTT
TRBJ2-5 few . TRBV10-3 CAISEPSSGRQETQYF TGTGCCATCAGTGAGCCATCTTCAGGCCGACAAGAGACCCAGTACTTC
TRBJ1-1 few . TRBV18 CASSRMNTEAFF TGTGCCAGCTCACGCATGAACACTGAAGCTTTCTTT
TRBJ2-3 many . TRBV20-1 CSARQMTDTQYF TGCAGTGCGAGGCAGATGACAGATACGCAGTATTTT
TRBJ2-1 few TRBD2 TRBV29-1 CSVDSGGFNNEQFF TGCAGCGTTGATAGCGGGGGCTTCAACAATGAGCAGTTCTTC
TRBJ2-7 few . TRBV19 CASSIGASSSYEQYF TGTGCCAGTAGTATAGGAGCGTCTAGCTCCTACGAGCAGTACTTC
TRBJ1-1 few . TRBV7-2 CASSLFGQPMNTEAFF TGTGCCAGCAGCTTATTTGGACAGCCGATGAACACTGAAGCTTTCTTT
TRBJ1-2 . . TRBV6-2/TRBV6-3 CASSYDGTYGYTF TGTGCCAGCAGTTACGACGGGACCTATGGCTACACCTTC
TRBJ2-5 few . TRBV28 CASSSPQPGQIQETQYF TGTGCCAGCAGTTCACCTCAACCCGGTCAGATACAAGAGACCCAGTACTTC
TRBJ2-4 few . TRBV12-3/TRBV12-4 CASSLDRGGLAKNIQYF TGTGCCAGCAGTTTAGACAGGGGGGGATTAGCCAAAAACATTCAGTACTTC
TRBJ2-1 few . TRBV15 CATRGGFNEQFF TGTGCCACCAGAGGGGGGTTCAATGAGCAGTTCTTC
TRBJ1-2 many . TRBV7-9 CASSLAGANYGYTF TGCGCCAGCAGCCTCGCAGGAGCTAACTATGGCTACACCTTC
TRBJ2-2 few . TRBV29-1 CSVQKGGNTGELFF TGCAGCGTACAAAAAGGGGGAAACACCGGGGAGCTGTTTTTT
TRBJ1-3 . . TRBV6-2/TRBV6-3 CASTLRGANTIYF TGTGCCAGCACCCTCCGGGGCGCGAACACCATATATTTT
TRBJ2-1 . . TRBV20-1 CSARDPAGASYNEQFF TGCAGTGCTAGAGATCCCGCGGGTGCCTCCTACAATGAGCAGTTCTTC
TRBJ1-1 few . TRBV12-3/TRBV12-4 CASRDGATEAFF TGTGCCAGCAGAGACGGAGCAACTGAAGCTTTCTTT
TRBJ2-2 few . TRBV3-1 CASSLKGGTGELFF TGTGCCAGCAGCCTAAAGGGGGGTACCGGGGAGCTGTTTTTT
TRBJ1-2 many TRBD1 TRBV5-1 CASSEGQGYGYTF TGCGCCAGCAGCGAGGGACAGGGCTATGGCTACACCTTC
TRBJ1-1 few . TRBV27 CASSSRSTEAFF TGTGCCAGCAGTTCGCGGAGTACTGAAGCTTTCTTT
TRBJ2-6 . . TRBV5-1 CASSPDGGAGANVLTF TGCGCCAGCAGCCCTGATGGAGGAGCGGGGGCCAACGTCCTGACTTTC
TRBJ1-2 . . TRBV9 CASSLGTDRNYGYTF TGTGCCAGCAGCCTAGGGACCGACCGTAACTATGGCTACACCTTC
TRBJ2-1 few TRBD2 TRBV2 CASSDGTSGIEQFF TGTGCCAGCAGTGACGGGACTAGCGGGATTGAGCAGTTCTTC
TRBJ1-2 . TRBD1 TRBV9 CASSYTGTDGSGYTF TGTGCCAGCAGCTACACCGGGACAGACGGATCCGGCTACACCTTC
TRBJ1-3 . . TRBV5-1 CASRTGHSGNTIYF TGCGCCAGCAGGACAGGACACTCTGGAAACACCATATATTTT
TRBJ1-1 few . TRBV6-5 CASSYPGEDTEAFF TGTGCCAGCAGTTACCCGGGGGAGGACACTGAAGCTTTCTTT